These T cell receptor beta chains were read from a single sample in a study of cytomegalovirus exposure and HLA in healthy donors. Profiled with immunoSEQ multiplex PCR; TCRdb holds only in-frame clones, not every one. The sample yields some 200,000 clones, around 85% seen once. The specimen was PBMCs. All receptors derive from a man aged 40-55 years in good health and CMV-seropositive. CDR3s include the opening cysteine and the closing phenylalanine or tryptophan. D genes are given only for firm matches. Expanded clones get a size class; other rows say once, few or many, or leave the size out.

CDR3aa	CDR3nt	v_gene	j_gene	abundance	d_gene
CASSLGDRVQTQYF	TGTGCCAGCAGCTTAGGCGACAGGGTACAGACCCAGTACTTC	TRBV11-2	TRBJ2-5	.	TRBD1
CASSAPGTGTYEQYF	TGTGCCAGTAGTGCCCCCGGGACAGGGACCTACGAGCAGTACTTC	TRBV19	TRBJ2-7	once	TRBD1
CASSLTGFGYTF	TGTGCCAGCAGCCTAACAGGGTTTGGCTACACCTTC	TRBV27	TRBJ1-2	.	.
CASSPPEVRTEAFF	TGCGCCAGCAGCCCCCCTGAGGTGCGGACTGAAGCTTTCTTT	TRBV4-1	TRBJ1-1	.	.
CASSYGVEGNYEQYF	TGTGCTAGCAGCTACGGAGTGGAGGGCAACTACGAGCAGTACTTC	TRBV7-7	TRBJ2-7	.	.
CAWSGDAGQEGTEAFF	TGTGCCTGGAGTGGCGACGCGGGACAGGAAGGGACTGAAGCTTTCTTT	TRBV30	TRBJ1-1	.	TRBD1
CASRNPGQTNSPLHF	TGTGCCAGCAGAAATCCGGGACAAACTAATTCACCCCTCCACTTT	TRBV6-5	TRBJ1-6	.	.
CATLGGAHQPQHF	TGTGCCACCCTGGGGGGGGCCCATCAGCCCCAGCATTTT	TRBV19	TRBJ1-5	.	.
CASSLSWDRSSYEQYF	TGCGCCAGCAGCCTCAGTTGGGACAGGAGCTCCTACGAGCAGTACTTC	TRBV5-1	TRBJ2-7	.	TRBD1
CASSLLAGLLNTEAFF	TGTGCCAGCAGTTTGTTAGCGGGACTACTAAACACTGAAGCTTTCTTT	TRBV27	TRBJ1-1	.	.
CASSMGGSSNQPQHF	TGCGCCAGCAGCATGGGGGGCTCTAGCAATCAGCCCCAGCATTTT	TRBV5-1	TRBJ1-5	.	.
CASSGQGWNTEAFF	TGCGCCAGCAGCGGACAGGGGTGGAACACTGAAGCTTTCTTT	TRBV5-1	TRBJ1-1	.	TRBD1
CSPMITMTNYGYTF	TGCAGCCCCATGATTACAATGACTAACTATGGCTACACCTTC	TRBV29-1	TRBJ1-2	few	.
CASSLGAGGSEQFF	TGTGCCAGCAGCTTAGGAGCGGGGGGGAGTGAGCAGTTCTTC	TRBV7-9	TRBJ2-1	.	TRBD2